This T cell receptor beta chain came from a study of blood T cell repertoires in COVID-19. Turning to the study itself: Acute and convalescent COVID-19 specimens originated in the United States, Italy and Spain. PBMCs, B-cell-depleted T cells, or T cells were the source of the cDNA or gDNA that made up the material.

CDR1 is SGHRS, CDR2 YFSETQ, per germline. V trimming: 4 bases; J trimming: 3 bases; junction bases outside the gene matches: 7. The CDR3 extends over 16 amino acids. Original methodology: Estimates of nucleated cell counts were drawn from the amplification of reference gene primers. The data were produced by immunoSEQ multiplex PCR, yet TCRdb's version contains in-frame clones alone and is incomplete. The V and J calls and clone size come from that table; D and trimming were worked out from the DNA. The table records about 86,000 clones, roughly 83% of them present only once. Sequencing was performed on peripheral blood. The receptor was isolated from an elderly woman with active or convalescent COVID-19. The chain uses TRBV5-1 and TRBJ1-6; 7 bases are shared with TRBD1. CDR3 sequence reads: CASSLDGTVYNSPLHF. CDR3 in DNA: TGCGCCAGCAGCCTGGACGGGACAGTCTATAATTCACCCCTCCACTTT.